This T cell receptor (beta chain) came from a study of response to subunit inactivated influenza vaccine (dated by TCRdb to 2017 to 2018). Study-wide context: Deep quantitative T cell receptor repertoire profiling was used in the study to track responses to a trivalent subunit inactivated influenza vaccine. What the work shows at the level of the full study, not this receptor alone: According to the authors, only a limited number of new T cells may be recruited by each seasonal influenza vaccination.

The library came from RT-PCR. Sequencer: Illumina HiSeq 2500. TCRdb reprocessing: public reads trimmed at Q25 with fastp, clones called with MiXCR, in-frame beta chains kept. Rows are combined by CDR3 protein, so each entry shows the most common genes and DNA. The sample table records 550,000 to 800,000 distinct CDR3 sequences; roughly 13% of these occur just once. The ten largest account for 5.5% to 7% of the sample. In the case of this clonotype: This clone's antigen is unknown. Per-nucleotide qualities are absent, and no much larger clonotype sits a single base away.

According to the germline V gene (reference sequence), CDR1 reads MNHEY and CDR2 reads SMNVEV. Its CDR3 holds 12 amino acids, cysteine through phenylalanine. Only the CDR3 DNA is retained, 36 bases long and in frame from the first base. The junction shows trimming of 4 bases on V and 9 bases on J, plus 10 bases between the germline ends. The chain was built from TRBV27 and TRBJ1-5, with a tentative D gene TRBD1 over 5 matching bases. This material consisted of PBMCs from blood, taken less than 15 days before vaccination. This receptor was taken from a man aged 50-59 years who received an inactivated influenza vaccine. Donor details come from another sample of the same person, matched by shared clones. The nucleotide sequence reads as follows: TGTGCCAGCAGTTCAAGGCAGGGGCCCCAGCATTTT. Translated, this is CASSSRQGPQHF.